The entry below describes one TCR beta chain. The donors were all Caucasian adults (living in Nashville, Tennessee). The sample belongs to a study of shared clonotypes between healthy human individuals. The data were produced by immunoSEQ multiplex PCR, yet TCRdb's version contains in-frame clones alone and is incomplete. The data contain roughly 1 million clones, approximately 70% of them singletons. CDR1 MNHEY and CDR2 SMNVEV come from the germline V gene (reference sequence). CDR3 size: 14 residues. V was clipped by 2 bases and J by 2 bases, with 8 bases between them. The sequence came from a man between 18 and 35 years old in good health. Sequenced material: memory CD4+ T cells sorted from blood. The subset was: CD45RA-negative fraction. The chain carries TRBV27 and TRBJ2-3; either TRBD1 or TRBD2 may fit D (5 bases each). As DNA, the CDR3 is TGTGCCAGCAGTTTAGGGGGATTCACAGATACGCAGTATTTT. Residues: CASSLGGFTDTQYF.